The next 21 T cell receptor beta chains were all read from a single sample in a study of regulatory T cells in long-lasting Graves disease. Noted time point: persistent/refractory GD, antithyroid drugs over 5 years with positive TRAb. PBMC-extracted RNA yielded the TCR library. In building TCR beta libraries, iRepertoire HTBI primers were used together with Arm-PCR of CDR3 regions. TCRdb passed the multiplex PCR reads through MiXCR, listing each CDR3 protein once. This table has roughly 400,000 distinct CDR3 sequences, about 20% appearing once. Specimen: peripheral blood mononuclear cells (PBMCs), collected when the disease was refractory, from a patient treated with antithyroid drugs. Source of these receptors: a female donor with Graves disease.

The chain couples TRBV4-1 to TRBJ1-1; D remains unclear. Germline V gives CDR1 MGHRA, CDR2 YSYEKL. Trimming removed 1 base from V and 1 base from J, with 10 bases in between. This CDR3 has 15 amino acids. DNA for the CDR3: TGCGCCAGCAGCCAAGTGGTTACGAAGAACACTGAAGCTTTCTTT. This codes for CASSQVVTKNTEAFF.

In its sample, this clonotype was seen a few times. The chain couples TRBV18 to TRBJ2-7; a possible D gene is TRBD1 (6 bases). CDR1 is KGHSH and CDR2 is LQKENI in the germline V gene. The CDR3 totals 15 residues. Trimming shortened V by 3 bases and J by 0 bases, and 12 bases separated the two germline ends. The CDR3 nucleotides read TGTGCCAGCTCACCCCAGGACAGAGGCTCCTACGAGCAGTACTTC. Protein: CASSPQDRGSYEQYF. Together with reference TRBV18 and TRBJ2-7, the CDR3 gives the full variable domain: NAGVMQNPRHLVRRRGQEARLRCSPMKGHSHVYWYRQLPEEGLKFMVYLQKENIIDESGMPKERFSAEFPKEGPSILRIQQVVRGDSAAYFCASSPQDRGSYEQYFGPGTRLTVT.

The J gene is TRBJ2-2, the V gene TRBV25-1; the D gene is possibly TRBD2 (5 bases). The germline gives CDR1 MGHDK, CDR2 SYGVNS. V was clipped by 6 bases and J by 7 bases, with 12 bases between them. CDR3 length: 13 amino acids. The CDR3 DNA is TGTGCCAGCAGGGGCTTGGGGAGCGGGGAGCTGTTTTTT. Residues: CASRGLGSGELFF.

This clonotype was counted between two and nine times. The chain recombines TRBV11-1 with TRBJ2-2; D call uncertain. Germline V CDR1 and CDR2: SGHAT, FQDESV (reference sequence). Between the trimmed V and J ends, which lost 3 bases and 0 bases, there was a span of 8 bases. This CDR3 contains 15 residues. In DNA, the CDR3 is TGTGCCAGCAGCTTCGAAACCTCGAACACCGGGGAGCTGTTTTTT. Its protein product is CASSFETSNTGELFF. Full variable domain (missing parts from reference TRBV11-1 and TRBJ2-2): EAEVAQSPRYKITEKSQAVAFWCDPISGHATLYWYRQILGQGPELLVQFQDESVVDDSQLPKDRFSAERLKGVDSTLKIQPAELGDSAMYLCASSFETSNTGELFFGEGSRLTVL.

The sample holds a few counts of this clonotype. The chain is built from TRBV29-1 and TRBJ1-1; 9 bases agree with TRBD1. CDR1 is SQVTM and CDR2 is ANQGSEA in the germline V gene. The CDR3 has 13 residues. J gave up 1 base and V 7 bases, and 4 bases lay outside the gene matches. CDR3 nucleotide sequence: TGCAGCGCTAAGGGACAGGGGAACACTGAAGCTTTCTTT. Residues: CSAKGQGNTEAFF. The entire variable domain, with the rest obtained from reference TRBV29-1 and TRBJ1-1, is as follows: SAVISQKPSRDICQRGTSLTIQCQVDSQVTMMFWYRQQPGQSLTLIATANQGSEATYESGFVIDKFPISRPNLTFSTLTVSNMSPEDSSIYLCSAKGQGNTEAFFGQGTRLTVV.

This chain uses TRBV5-1 with TRBJ2-7, with D maybe TRBD2 (6 bases). This CDR3 has 16 amino acids. Deletions cut 1 base from V and 2 bases from J, with 16 bases between. Germline values: CDR1 SGHRS, CDR2 YFSETQ. The CDR3 DNA is TGCGCCAGCAGCTTGAGGGGCGGGACCATTACCTACGAGCAGTACTTC. Its protein product is CASSLRGGTITYEQYF.

This clonotype was found many times. This chain joins TRBV20-1 and TRBJ2-7, with D unresolved. V was trimmed by 0 bases and J by 4 bases, leaving 13 bases between them. CDR3 size: 14 residues. Germline V gene data show CDR1 as DFQATT and CDR2 as SNEGSKA (reference sequence). CDR3 bases: TGCAGTGCTAGAGATCTTGGGCGGACGTACGAGCAGTACTTC. Residues: CSARDLGRTYEQYF.

This clonotype occurred a few times. The chain employs TRBV20-1 and TRBJ2-7, with TRBD2 as a possible D gene (5 bases). Germline V lookup: CDR1 DFQATT, CDR2 SNEGSKA (reference sequence). V was cut by 5 bases and J by 3 bases, with 11 bases left in between. The CDR3 runs 12 residues. CDR3 region: CSAGRDYYEQYF. The CDR3 DNA reads as TGCAGTGCTGGTCGGGATTACTACGAGCAGTACTTC.

This clonotype appeared once. A much larger clone lies one base from this, so it may be a read error. V is TRBV6-2 or TRBV6-3 and J is TRBJ2-7, with a weak D call TRBD2 (5 bases). The CDR3 extends over 12 amino acids. Germline V lookup: CDR1 MNHEY, CDR2 SVGEGT. The CDR3 nucleotides are TGTGCCAGCAGTTATGTAGCGTACGAGCGGTACTTC. Translation: CASSYVAYERYF.

The chain couples TRBV29-1 to TRBJ1-1, with 9 bases aligning to TRBD1. Germline-derived CDR1 and CDR2 are SQVTM and ANQGSEA. The CDR3 loop spans 13 amino acids. Losses at the gene ends were 6 bases for V and 4 bases for J; bases not matched to a gene: 6. The chain's CDR3 is CSVRQGVGTEAFF. The CDR3 nucleotides read TGCAGCGTGAGACAGGGGGTCGGCACTGAAGCTTTCTTT.

This chain joins TRBV5-6 and TRBJ1-5; tentative D call: TRBD1 (5 bases). Trimming shortened V by 4 bases and J by 2 bases, and 13 bases separated the two germline ends. CDR1 and CDR2 (germline): SGHDT, YYEEEE. This CDR3 is 15 amino acids long. CDR3 in amino acids: CASSRGEIGNQPQHF. CDR3 nucleotides: TGTGCCAGCAGCCGAGGGGAAATCGGCAATCAGCCCCAGCATTTT.

This clonotype turned up a few times. The chain joins TRBV29-1 to TRBJ2-7; D possibly corresponds to TRBD2 (7 bases). The CDR3 runs 13 residues. CDR1 is SQVTM, CDR2 ANQGSEA, per germline. Trimming took 2 bases from V and 4 from J, leaving 12 bases between them. DNA of the CDR3: TGCAGCGTTGAATTACAGGGAGGGTACGAGCAGTACTTC. It codes for CSVELQGGYEQYF.

This clonotype was counted at least ten times. V is TRBV11-2 and J is TRBJ2-5; perhaps TRBD2 as D (6 bases). This CDR3 spans 19 amino acids. CDR1 and CDR2 (germline): SGHAT, FQNNGV. V lost 4 bases to trimming and J lost 2 bases, with 26 bases between them. CDR3: CASSSLEDVRLGSQETQYF. The CDR3, as DNA: TGTGCCAGCAGCTCACTTGAGGACGTAAGACTAGGTTCACAAGAGACCCAGTACTTC.

This clonotype was detected only a few times. The chain couples TRBV30 to TRBJ2-5; tentatively, D is TRBD1 (6 bases). Looked up from germline, CDR1 is GTSNPN and CDR2 is SVGIG (reference sequence). V lost 3 bases and J 2 bases, leaving 13 bases between the germline ends. The CDR3 spans 14 residues. The DNA of the CDR3 is TGTGCCTGGAGCCAAGGGGGAGTGCAAGAGACCCAGTACTTC. It yields the protein CAWSQGGVQETQYF.

In regard to this clonotype: Since a much larger clone is just one base distant, this may be a read error. The chain links TRBV7-2 to TRBJ1-1; no clear D gene. CDR1 is SGHTA and CDR2 is FQGNSA in the germline V gene. CDR3 length equals 13 residues. For the CDR3, the DNA is TGTGCCGGCAGCTTAGTTACTAACACTGAAGCTTTCTTT. This sequence encodes CAGSLVTNTEAFF. The full variable domain, completed using reference TRBV7-2 and TRBJ1-1, is GAGVSQSPSNKVTEKGKDVELRCDPISGHTALYWYRQSLGQGLEFLIYFQGNSAPDKSGLPSDRFSAERTGGSVSTLTIQRTQQEDSAVYLCAGSLVTNTEAFFGQGTRLTVV.

Many counts were recorded for this clonotype. V usage is TRBV28 and J usage is TRBJ1-6; the D is unclear. The V gene lost 3 bases and the J gene lost 6 bases, with 9 bases spanning the gap. CDR3 size: 14 residues. CDR1 is MDHEN and CDR2 is SYDVKM in the germline V gene. CDR3 residues: CASSFRGGNSPLHF. Here the CDR3 DNA reads TGTGCCAGCAGTTTCCGGGGAGGTAATTCACCCCTCCACTTT.

In this sample, this clonotype turned up a few times. The V call is TRBV19, the J call TRBJ1-2; possibly TRBD1 for D (6 bases). The CDR3 loop spans 17 amino acids. Germline V gene lookup returns CDR1 LNHDA and CDR2 SQIVND (reference sequence). Trimming took 4 bases from V and 0 from J, leaving 18 bases between them. This chain's CDR3 is CASSTNPGTQANYGYTF. CDR3 in DNA: TGTGCCAGTAGTACAAACCCGGGGACACAAGCTAACTATGGCTACACCTTC.

The chain carries TRBV20-1 and TRBJ2-7; D possibly corresponds to TRBD1 (5 bases). This CDR3 contains 14 residues. Trimming cost V 3 bases and J 5 bases, with 17 bases left between them. CDR1 and CDR2 from the germline V gene are DFQATT and SNEGSKA (reference sequence). CDR3 DNA sequence: TGCAGTGCTAGGGGGCAGGTACACTTAAACGAGCAGTACTTC. Its protein product is CSARGQVHLNEQYF.

Regarding this clonotype: One end of the junction does not line up with germline, which may come from a read error. The chain combines TRBV29-1 with TRBJ1-4, with D possibly matching TRBD1 (5 bases). This CDR3 spans 12 amino acids. CDR1 and CDR2 (germline): SQVTM, ANQGSEA. The CDR3 loop reads CSPLGPNENLFF. The CDR3 coding sequence is TGCAGCCCCCTGGGACCCAATGAAAATCTGTTTTTT.

This clonotype was found many times. The CDR3 is CASSPRWGGELFF. For the CDR3, the DNA is TGTGCCAGCAGCCCCCGTTGGGGTGGGGAGCTGTTTTTT. The chain carries TRBV12-3 or TRBV12-4 and TRBJ2-2; D is undetermined. The CDR3 has 13 residues. V gave up 6 bases and J gave up 8 bases, with 13 bases separating them.

Concerning this clonotype itself: One base away lies a much larger clone, so this may be a sequencing read error. The chain couples TRBV6-5 to TRBJ2-2; D remains ambiguous. This CDR3 spans 13 amino acids. V lost 2 bases and J 3 bases, leaving 4 bases between the germline ends. Germline lookup yields CDR1 MNHEY and CDR2 SVGAGI. The CDR3 spells CASSYTDTGELFF. The CDR3 DNA reads TGTGCCAGCAGTTACACGGACACCGGGGAGCTGTTTTTT.